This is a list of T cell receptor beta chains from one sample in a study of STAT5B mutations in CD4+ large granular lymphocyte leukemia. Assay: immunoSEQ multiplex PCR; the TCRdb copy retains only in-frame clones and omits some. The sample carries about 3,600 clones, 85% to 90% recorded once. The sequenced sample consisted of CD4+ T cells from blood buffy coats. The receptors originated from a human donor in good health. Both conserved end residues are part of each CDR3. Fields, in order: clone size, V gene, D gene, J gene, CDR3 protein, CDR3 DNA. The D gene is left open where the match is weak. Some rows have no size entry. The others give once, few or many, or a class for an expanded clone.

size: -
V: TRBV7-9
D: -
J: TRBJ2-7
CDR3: CASSGAWGNSYEQYF
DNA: TGTGCCAGCAGTGGAGCCTGGGGGAACTCCTACGAGCAGTACTTC

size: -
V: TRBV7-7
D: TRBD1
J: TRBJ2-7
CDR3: CASSYVWDSEQYF
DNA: TGTGCTAGCAGCTATGTCTGGGACAGCGAGCAGTACTTC

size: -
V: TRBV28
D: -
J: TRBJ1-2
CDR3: CASSFPTEDLNYGYTF
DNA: TGTGCCAGCAGTTTCCCCACAGAGGACCTTAACTATGGCTACACCTTC

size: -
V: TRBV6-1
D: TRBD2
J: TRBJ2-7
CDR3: CASGGDSWGEQYF
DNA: TGTGCCAGCGGGGGGGACTCCTGGGGAGAGCAGTACTTC

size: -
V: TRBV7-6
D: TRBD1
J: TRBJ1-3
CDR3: CASSLKGQDSGNTIYF
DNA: TGTGCCAGCAGCTTAAAGGGACAGGACTCTGGAAACACCATATATTTT

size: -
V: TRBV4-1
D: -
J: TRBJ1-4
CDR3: CASSQDPGRNEKLFF
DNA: TGCGCCAGCAGCCAAGATCCGGGACGTAATGAAAAACTGTTTTTT

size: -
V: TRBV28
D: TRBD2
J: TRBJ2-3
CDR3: CASSPGRASTDTQYF
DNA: TGTGCCAGCAGTCCGGGGAGGGCCAGCACAGATACGCAGTATTTT

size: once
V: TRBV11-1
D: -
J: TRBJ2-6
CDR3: CASTSGFGANVLTF
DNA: TGTGCCAGCACGTCAGGCTTCGGGGCCAACGTCCTGACTTTC

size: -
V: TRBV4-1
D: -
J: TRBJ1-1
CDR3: CASSLTGAGIGTEAFF
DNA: TGCGCCAGCAGCCTAACGGGAGCCGGTATCGGCACTGAAGCTTTCTTT

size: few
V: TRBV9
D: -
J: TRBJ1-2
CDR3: CASSVVSRARSYTF
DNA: TGTGCCAGCAGCGTAGTGAGCAGGGCGAGGAGCTACACCTTC

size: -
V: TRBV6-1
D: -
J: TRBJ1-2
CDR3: CASTFRADPYGYTF
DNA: TGTGCCAGCACCTTCAGGGCAGACCCCTATGGCTACACCTTC

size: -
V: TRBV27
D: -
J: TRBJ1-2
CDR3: CASSFTRVHGYTF
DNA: TGTGCCAGCAGTTTCACGCGGGTTCATGGCTACACCTTC

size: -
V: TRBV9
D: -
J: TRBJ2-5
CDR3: CASSAIPGQETQYF
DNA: TGTGCCAGCAGCGCCATTCCGGGGCAAGAGACCCAGTACTTC

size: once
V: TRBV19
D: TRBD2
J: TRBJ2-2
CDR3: CASSTGTSGFTGELFF
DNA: TGTGCCAGTAGTACCGGGACTAGCGGGTTTACCGGGGAGCTGTTTTTT

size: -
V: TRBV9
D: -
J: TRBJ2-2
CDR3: CASSVGVDLGTGELFF
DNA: TGTGCCAGCAGCGTAGGGGTGGACCTAGGCACCGGGGAGCTGTTTTTT

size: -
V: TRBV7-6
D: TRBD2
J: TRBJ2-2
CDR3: CASSSRAGGTGELFF
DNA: TGTGCCAGCAGCTCCCGGGCGGGAGGCACCGGGGAGCTGTTTTTT

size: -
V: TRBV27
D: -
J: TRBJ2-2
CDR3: CASTSRRDGTGELFF
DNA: TGTGCCAGCACCTCAAGGCGGGATGGCACCGGGGAGCTGTTTTTT

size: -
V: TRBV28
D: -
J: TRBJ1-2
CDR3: CASSPPGLRAYGYTF
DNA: TGTGCCAGCAGCCCTCCGGGGCTCCGAGCCTATGGCTACACCTTC

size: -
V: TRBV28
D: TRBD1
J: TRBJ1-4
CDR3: CASRPGTGEGHEKLFF
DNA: TGTGCCAGCAGACCCGGGACAGGGGAAGGTCATGAAAAACTGTTTTTT

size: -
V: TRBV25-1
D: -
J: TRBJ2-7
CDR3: CASSRVRALGDEQYF
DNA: TGTGCCAGCAGTCGGGTCAGGGCCCTTGGCGACGAGCAGTACTTC

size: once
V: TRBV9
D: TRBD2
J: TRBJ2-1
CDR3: CASSVVGLAGDGEQFF
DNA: TGTGCCAGCAGCGTAGTGGGACTAGCGGGAGACGGGGAGCAGTTCTTC

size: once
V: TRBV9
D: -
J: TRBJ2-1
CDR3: CASSSNYNEQFF
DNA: TGTGCCAGCAGCAGTAACTACAATGAGCAGTTCTTC

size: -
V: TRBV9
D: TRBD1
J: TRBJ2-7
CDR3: CASSSGTGMIYEQYF
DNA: TGTGCCAGCAGCTCTGGGACAGGGATGATCTACGAGCAGTACTTC

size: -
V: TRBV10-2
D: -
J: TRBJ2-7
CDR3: CASSDLFEDSTYEQYF
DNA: TGCGCCAGCAGTGACCTCTTCGAGGACAGTACCTACGAGCAGTACTTC

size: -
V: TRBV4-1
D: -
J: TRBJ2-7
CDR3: CASSRGSGSYYEQYF
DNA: TGCGCCAGCAGCCGAGGTTCAGGTAGTTACTACGAGCAGTACTTC

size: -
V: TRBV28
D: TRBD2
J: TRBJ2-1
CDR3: CASSLAGRSSYNEQFF
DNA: TGTGCCAGCAGTTTAGCCGGGAGGAGCTCCTACAATGAGCAGTTCTTC

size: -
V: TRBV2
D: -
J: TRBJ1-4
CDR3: CASIQGRATNEKLFF
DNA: TGTGCCAGCATTCAGGGGCGGGCAACTAATGAAAAACTGTTTTTT

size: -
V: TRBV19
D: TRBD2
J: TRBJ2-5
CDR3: CASSKYAGASGRKETQYF
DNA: TGTGCCAGTAGCAAATACGCGGGGGCTAGCGGGAGAAAAGAGACCCAGTACTTC

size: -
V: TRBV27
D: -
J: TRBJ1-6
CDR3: CASSQINSPLHF
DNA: TGTGCCAGCAGTCAGATCAATTCACCCCTCCACTTT

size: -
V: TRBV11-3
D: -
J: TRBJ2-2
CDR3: CASSLEQGWTGELFF
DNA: TGTGCCAGCAGCTTAGAACAGGGATGGACCGGGGAGCTGTTTTTT

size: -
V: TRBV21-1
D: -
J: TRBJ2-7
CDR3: CASSKASGRARVEQYF
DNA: TGTGCCAGCAGCAAAGCTAGCGGGAGGGCCAGGGTAGAGCAGTACTTC

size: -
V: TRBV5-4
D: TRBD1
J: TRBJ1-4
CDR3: CASSSFDREPPATNEKLFF
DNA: TGTGCCAGCAGCTCCTTTGACAGGGAGCCCCCTGCAACTAATGAAAAACTGTTTTTT

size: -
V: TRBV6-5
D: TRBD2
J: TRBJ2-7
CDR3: CASSAGLAVSEQYF
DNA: TGTGCCAGCAGTGCCGGACTAGCGGTCTCCGAGCAGTACTTC

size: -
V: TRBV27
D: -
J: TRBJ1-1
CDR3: CASSPTHIGTEAFF
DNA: TGTGCCAGCAGTCCCACGCACATCGGCACTGAAGCTTTCTTT

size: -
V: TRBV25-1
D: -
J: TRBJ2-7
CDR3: CASSESSYEQYF
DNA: TGTGCCAGCAGTGAATCCTCCTACGAGCAGTACTTC